This entry is about one T cell receptor (beta chain). The data derive from a study of cytomegalovirus exposure and HLA in healthy donors. With 60 Vbeta and 13 Jbeta primers, the PCR was carried out. The data were produced by immunoSEQ multiplex PCR, yet TCRdb's version contains in-frame clones alone and is incomplete. The profile shows about 180,000 clones, roughly 83% of them singletons. The source is a boy aged 2 to 10 in good health and CMV-seronegative. What was sequenced was PBMCs.

The CDR3 here is CASSLQGATNEKLFF. In nucleotides, the CDR3 is TGTGCCAGCAGCCTCCAGGGGGCAACTAATGAAAAACTGTTTTTT. The chain carries TRBV9 and TRBJ1-4; 7 bases map to TRBD1. Looked up from germline, CDR1 is SGDLS and CDR2 is YYNGEE. The CDR3 runs to 15 residues. V was clipped by 4 bases and J by 0 bases; unmatched bases: 3.